A single sample gave rise to the 20 T cell receptor beta chains below, sequenced in a study of siplizumab effects on memory and regulatory T cells. The data were produced by immunoSEQ multiplex PCR, yet TCRdb's version contains in-frame clones alone and is incomplete. The sample has 57,000 or so clones; 85% to 95% are singletons. The sample taken for sequencing was CD8+ T cells sorted from blood. These receptors were collected from a human donor in good health.

J is TRBJ1-1 and V is TRBV6-6; D call uncertain. The CDR3 spans 12 residues. Per the germline V gene, CDR1 is MNHNY and CDR2 is SVGAGI (reference sequence). Trimming stripped 6 bases from V and 1 base from J, with 6 bases between. The CDR3 loop is CASSGSNTEAFF. DNA of the CDR3: TGTGCCAGCAGCGGTTCGAACACTGAAGCTTTCTTT.

The chain uses TRBV29-1 and TRBJ2-5; 11 nucleotides line up with TRBD2. CDR1 and CDR2 from the germline V gene are SQVTM and ANQGSEA. V gave up 3 bases and J gave up 3 bases; unmatched junction bases: 18. This CDR3 region has 19 residues. CDR3 sequence (DNA): TGCAGCGTTGACGGTTTAGGTAGCGGGAGGGCCGAGGAGGAAGAGACCCAGTACTTC. Protein product: CSVDGLGSGRAEEEETQYF.

The gene calls are TRBV6-5 and TRBJ2-7; D is possibly TRBD2 (6 bases). CDR3 length: 14 residues. The V end was cut by 0 bases, the J end by 7 bases, with 13 bases between. Germline lookup yields CDR1 MNHEY and CDR2 SVGAGI. The chain's CDR3 is CASSYSSGAGEQYF. In DNA, the CDR3 is TGTGCCAGCAGTTACTCGAGTGGGGCGGGGGAGCAGTACTTC.

The V call is TRBV19, the J call TRBJ1-1; D is undetermined. Germline V gene data show CDR1 as LNHDA and CDR2 as SQIVND (reference sequence). V lost 6 bases, J lost 1 base, and 6 bases lay in between. The CDR3 consists of 12 residues. CDR3 sequence reads: CASRKKNTEAFF. The CDR3 coding sequence is TGTGCCAGTAGAAAAAAGAACACTGAAGCTTTCTTT.

This clone was found once. This sequence joins TRBV4-2 and TRBJ1-4, with 9 bases aligning to TRBD1. The germline V gene encodes CDR1 LGHNA and CDR2 YNFKEQ. The V gene end was trimmed by 0 bases and the J gene end by 5 bases; junction bases not matched to a gene: 13. This CDR3 region has 19 residues. The CDR3 region is CASSQERGVLGTGNEKLFF. CDR3 coding DNA: TGTGCCAGCAGCCAAGAGAGGGGGGTTTTGGGGACAGGGAATGAAAAACTGTTTTTT.

This rearrangement joins TRBV4-1 to TRBJ2-1; TRBD2 matches at 7 bases. V lost 4 bases to trimming and J lost 8 bases; unmatched junction nucleotides: 11. This CDR3 is built from 15 residues. Per germline, CDR1 MGHRA and CDR2 YSYEKL. The chain's CDR3 is CASSLGGGSADEQFF. The CDR3 DNA reads as TGCGCCAGCAGCCTAGGCGGGGGTTCAGCCGATGAGCAGTTCTTC.

The chain joins TRBV2 to TRBJ2-1, with 9 bases matching TRBD2. The CDR3 extends over 16 amino acids. The junction had 5 bases not matched to a gene; V was cut back by 2 bases and J by 3 bases. Germline assignment: CDR1 SNHLY and CDR2 FYNNEI. This CDR3 reads CASSEFRTSDYNEQFF. CDR3 DNA sequence: TGTGCCAGCAGTGAATTTCGGACTAGCGACTACAATGAGCAGTTCTTC.

As for this clone: This same CDR3 is encoded by further DNA sequences in the sample. This chain connects TRBV4-2 to TRBJ2-6; D might be TRBD2 (5 bases). V lost 0 bases to trimming and J lost 0 bases, with 6 bases between them. There are 16 residues in the CDR3. Germline values: CDR1 LGHNA, CDR2 YNFKEQ. The CDR3 DNA follows: TGTGCCAGCAGCCAAGATCGGGGCTCTGGGGCCAACGTCCTGACTTTC. This gives the protein CASSQDRGSGANVLTF.

The chain links TRBV5-8 to TRBJ2-7; 14 nucleotides line up with TRBD2. Per the germline V gene, CDR1 is SGHTS and CDR2 is YDEGEE. V lost 3 bases to trimming and J lost 3 bases; unmatched junction nucleotides: 8. This CDR3 comprises 17 residues. The CDR3 is CASSSGLAGGMGYEQYF. CDR3 nucleotide sequence: TGTGCCAGCAGCTCCGGACTAGCGGGAGGTATGGGCTACGAGCAGTACTTC. Looking up the rest from reference TRBV5-8 and TRBJ2-7 gives the full variable domain: EAGVTQSPTHLIKTRGQQATLRCSPISGHTSVYWYQQALGLGLQFLLWYDEGEERNRGNFPPRFSGRQFPNYSSELNVNALELEDSALYLCASSSGLAGGMGYEQYFGPGTRLTVT.

The V call is TRBV12-5, the J call TRBJ2-3; no definite D call. V lost 3 bases to trimming and J lost 0 bases, with 4 bases between them. This CDR3 has 13 residues. Germline V gene data show CDR1 as LGHNT and CDR2 as FRNRAP. The CDR3 region is CASGFGSTDTQYF. The DNA of the CDR3 is TGTGCTAGTGGTTTTGGCAGCACAGATACGCAGTATTTT.

The chain employs TRBV15 and TRBJ2-3; D is unresolved. CDR3 size: 12 residues. CDR1 is LNHNV and CDR2 is YYDKDF in the germline V gene (reference sequence). V was cut by 3 bases and J by 4 bases, with 5 bases left in between. CDR3 amino acids: CATSSLADTQYF. CDR3 DNA sequence: TGTGCCACCAGCAGCCTTGCAGATACGCAGTATTTT.

The J gene is TRBJ2-3, the V gene TRBV29-1; TRBD1 is a possible D gene (5 bases). V lost 6 bases and J lost 0, with 10 bases in between. This CDR3 contains 13 residues. Germline V gives CDR1 SQVTM, CDR2 ANQGSEA. The CDR3 DNA follows: TGCAGCGTGCTGACAGACAGCACAGATACGCAGTATTTT. This encodes CSVLTDSTDTQYF.

The gene calls are TRBV7-2 and TRBJ2-7; D gene unclear. The germline V and J ends were trimmed by 1 base and 5 bases, with 9 bases remaining between them. The CDR3 has 13 residues. Germline assignment: CDR1 SGHTA and CDR2 FQGNSA. The CDR3, as DNA: TGTGCCAGCAGCTTAGAGGGCAGTCACGAGCAGTACTTC. This sequence encodes CASSLEGSHEQYF.

The gene calls are TRBV6-5 and TRBJ1-5, with D hard to call. V lost 2 bases and J 4 bases, leaving 9 bases between the germline ends. CDR1 is MNHEY and CDR2 is SVGAGI in the germline V gene. This CDR3 has 14 residues. The CDR3 DNA reads TGTGCCAGCAGTTACGGGCCCGATAATCAGCCCCAGCATTTT. Translating gives CASSYGPDNQPQHF.

The genes are TRBV7-8 and TRBJ2-2; maybe TRBD2 (5 bases). V was shortened by 1 base and J by 8 bases, with 14 bases between the two germline ends. CDR1 is SGHVS and CDR2 is FQNEAQ in the germline V gene. The CDR3 contains 15 residues. The CDR3 sequence is CASSLVAARGGELFF. CDR3 sequence (DNA): TGTGCCAGCAGCTTAGTCGCAGCCCGAGGGGGGGAGCTGTTTTTT.

This clone came up a few times. V is TRBV28 and J is TRBJ2-4; 8 bases are shared with TRBD2. V shed 6 bases and J 2 bases; nucleotides not matched to a gene: 12. This CDR3 comprises 17 residues. Germline CDR1 is MDHEN and CDR2 is SYDVKM. The CDR3 reads CASSPYIAGFSKNIQYF. The DNA of the CDR3 is TGTGCCAGCAGCCCCTATATAGCGGGGTTCTCCAAAAACATTCAGTACTTC.

The chain couples TRBV10-3 to TRBJ2-1; 14 bases fit TRBD2. V lost 6 bases and J lost 4; bases outside the gene matches: 8. Germline lookup yields CDR1 ENHRY and CDR2 SYGVKD. There are 17 residues in the CDR3. The DNA of the CDR3 is TGTGCCATCAGCGGGACTAGCGGGAGCATTTCTTACAATGAGCAGTTCTTC. This gives the protein CAISGTSGSISYNEQFF.

The chain carries TRBV25-1 and TRBJ2-7; tentative D call: TRBD1 (6 bases). V dropped 8 bases and J dropped 2 bases, with 16 bases sitting between them. The CDR3 is 14 residues long. CDR1 MGHDK and CDR2 SYGVNS come from the germline V gene. In nucleotides, the CDR3 is TGTGCCAGCCAATCACCAGGGACAACCTACGAGCAGTACTTC. Translating gives CASQSPGTTYEQYF.

This chain connects TRBV7-8 to TRBJ1-2; D is undetermined. The length of the CDR3 is 14 residues. Germline V gene data show CDR1 as SGHVS and CDR2 as FQNEAQ. The V end was cut by 8 bases, the J end by 4 bases, with 17 bases between. In DNA, the CDR3 is TGTGCCAGCTCCAGCGGGCCCGAGGGCTATGGCTACACCTTC. Its translation is CASSSGPEGYGYTF.

This chain links TRBV13 with TRBJ2-1, with TRBD1 identical over 7 bases. In germline, CDR1 is PRHDT, CDR2 FYEKMQ (reference sequence). The trim removed 4 bases at V and 1 base at J, leaving 1 base unmatched. The CDR3 sequence is 14 residues long. The CDR3 reads CASSSTGSYNEQFF. The CDR3 DNA is TGTGCCAGCAGCTCGACAGGGTCCTACAATGAGCAGTTCTTC. The full variable domain, in which reference TRBV13 and TRBJ2-1 provide the parts outside the CDR3, is AAGVIQSPRHLIKEKRETATLKCYPIPRHDTVYWYQQGPGQDPQFLISFYEKMQSDKGSIPDRFSAQQFSDYHSELNMSSLELGDSALYFCASSSTGSYNEQFFGPGTRLTVL.